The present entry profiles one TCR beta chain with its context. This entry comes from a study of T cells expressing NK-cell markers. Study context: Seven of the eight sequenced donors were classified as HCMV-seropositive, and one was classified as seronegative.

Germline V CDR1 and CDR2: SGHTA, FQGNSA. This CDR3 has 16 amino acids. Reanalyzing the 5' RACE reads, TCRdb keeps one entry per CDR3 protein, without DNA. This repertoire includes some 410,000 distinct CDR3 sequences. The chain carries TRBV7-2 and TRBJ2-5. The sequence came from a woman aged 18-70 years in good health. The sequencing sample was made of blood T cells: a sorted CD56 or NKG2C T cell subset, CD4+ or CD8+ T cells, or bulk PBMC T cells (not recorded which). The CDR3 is CASSPTRKRPQETQYF.